This T cell receptor beta chain was observed in a study of OX40 agonist ivuxolimab in advanced cancers. Across the study: In this trial design, patients received ivuxolimab intravenously at 0.01 to 10 mg/kg every 2 weeks. Patients receiving dose escalation had hepatocellular carcinoma, melanoma, renal cell or head and neck cancer.

Study-wide points: CD4+ and CD8+ blood T cells expanded clonally by week 6 at 0.1 to 3.0 mg/kg.

This CDR3 spans 13 amino acids. V lost 5 bases, J lost 1 base, and 6 bases lay in between. The germline gives CDR1 MDHEN, CDR2 SYDVKM. About this clone: Its antigen is undetermined.

The table came from immunoSEQ multiplex PCR; TCRdb's copy has only in-frame clones and leaves some out. Of approximately 99,000 clones listed, roughly 95% are singletons. The chain links TRBV28 to TRBJ1-5; no firm D call. This clonotype was obtained from an adult with an advanced solid tumor such as melanoma, head and neck, liver or kidney cancer. The specimen was CD4+ or CD8+ T cells sorted from blood, collected in a trial of the OX40 agonist ivuxolimab. The DNA for the CDR3 is TGTGCCAGCAGTAAAGACAGCAATCAGCCCCAGCATTTT. Translating gives CASSKDSNQPQHF.